The TCR beta chain under discussion was sequenced for a study of T cells in narcolepsy. On the study more broadly: Healthy controls were enrolled alongside patients with narcolepsy type 1 or type 2.

About this clone: Its cognate antigen is unknown.

Profiling relied on immunoSEQ multiplex PCR, and the TCRdb table lists in-frame clones only, not all of them. Altogether around 39,000 clones are present, around 85% being singletons, with the ten largest covering roughly 1.7%. General study results and limits: Comparing one patient's CSF and blood CD4+ clonotypes highlighted HCRT- and TRIB2-specific autoreactive clonotypes. In some patient and control memory CD4+ samples, autoreactive clones were absent.

V gave up 4 bases and J gave up 2 bases; unmatched junction bases: 1. Germline assignment: CDR1 SQVTM and CDR2 ANQGSEA. CDR3 length equals 13 residues. Sequenced input: CD45RA- memory CD4+ T cells from PBMCs. The genes are TRBV29-1 and TRBJ2-5; 10 nucleotides align to TRBD2. The receptor was derived from a human donor with narcolepsy. CDR3 loop: CSVAAGGQETQYF. The CDR3 nucleotides are TGCAGCGTTGCAGCGGGGGGGCAAGAGACCCAGTACTTC.